The 6 T cell receptor beta chains presented below share a single source sample, sequenced in a study of cytomegalovirus exposure and HLA in healthy donors. The table came from immunoSEQ multiplex PCR; TCRdb's copy has only in-frame clones and leaves some out. The table lists fewer than 200,000 clones, about 89% of them singletons, with 2% to 3% in the top ten. Sequencing used PBMCs. The receptors shown here come from a man aged 18 to 35 in good health and CMV-seropositive.

V gene TRBV4-3 combines with J gene TRBJ2-7, with no clear D. This CDR3 is 14 amino acids long. Germline CDR1 reads LGHNA; CDR2 reads YSLEER. The V and J ends lost 0 bases and 6 bases respectively, with 12 bases between them. CDR3 protein: CASSQDLAGIEQYF. For the CDR3, the DNA is TGCGCCAGCAGCCAAGATCTTGCTGGCATCGAGCAGTACTTC.

In its sample, this clone was seen a few times. The chain combines TRBV6-5 with TRBJ1-5; 8 nucleotides align to TRBD1. V lost 6 bases, J lost 0 bases, and 4 bases stayed unmatched. Per the germline V gene, CDR1 is MNHEY and CDR2 is SVGAGI. The CDR3 sequence is 15 residues long. The CDR3 protein is CASRSTGASNQPQHF. The DNA for the CDR3 is TGTGCCAGCAGATCGACAGGGGCTAGCAATCAGCCCCAGCATTTT.

V usage is TRBV7-6 and J usage is TRBJ1-6; D perhaps matches TRBD1 (5 bases). V shed 10 bases and J shed 8 bases, with 21 bases lying between them. The CDR3 spans 15 residues. In germline, CDR1 is SGHVS, CDR2 FNYEAQ. In DNA, the CDR3 is TGTGCCACCTCCCTTAACCAGGGAGGGGATTCACCCCTCCACTTT. Translated, it gives CATSLNQGGDSPLHF.

In nucleotides, the CDR3 is TGTGCCATCAGTGACTCGGACAGGCTCAATGAAAAACTGTTTTTT. The encoded protein is CAISDSDRLNEKLFF. V usage is TRBV10-3 and J usage is TRBJ1-4; 7 positions match TRBD1. This CDR3 is 15 amino acids long. V was clipped by 3 bases and J by 5 bases; unmatched bases: 6. Per germline, CDR1 ENHRY and CDR2 SYGVKD.

The rearrangement links TRBV28 to TRBJ1-1; possibly TRBD1 for D (5 bases). The CDR3 extends over 14 amino acids. V dropped 6 bases and J dropped 7 bases, with 18 bases sitting between them. Germline-derived CDR1 and CDR2 are MDHEN and SYDVKM. CDR3 coding DNA: TGTGCCAGCAGACCCCCAGGGATATGGGGTGAAGCTTTCTTT. This sequence encodes CASRPPGIWGEAFF. The whole variable domain, filled in from reference TRBV28 and TRBJ1-1, reads DVKVTQSSRYLVKRTGEKVFLECVQDMDHENMFWYRQDPGLGLRLIYFSYDVKMKEKGDIPEGYSVSREKKERFSLILESASTNQTSMYLCASRPPGIWGEAFFGQGTRLTVV.

The V call is TRBV7-3, the J call TRBJ2-3; D gene ambiguous. Looked up from germline, CDR1 is SGHTA and CDR2 is FQGTGA. Between the trimmed V and J ends, which lost 3 bases and 0 bases, there was a span of 7 bases. The CDR3 contains 14 residues. The CDR3 region has the DNA TGTGCCAGCAGCTTCCCGGGTAGCACAGATACGCAGTATTTT. Its protein product is CASSFPGSTDTQYF.